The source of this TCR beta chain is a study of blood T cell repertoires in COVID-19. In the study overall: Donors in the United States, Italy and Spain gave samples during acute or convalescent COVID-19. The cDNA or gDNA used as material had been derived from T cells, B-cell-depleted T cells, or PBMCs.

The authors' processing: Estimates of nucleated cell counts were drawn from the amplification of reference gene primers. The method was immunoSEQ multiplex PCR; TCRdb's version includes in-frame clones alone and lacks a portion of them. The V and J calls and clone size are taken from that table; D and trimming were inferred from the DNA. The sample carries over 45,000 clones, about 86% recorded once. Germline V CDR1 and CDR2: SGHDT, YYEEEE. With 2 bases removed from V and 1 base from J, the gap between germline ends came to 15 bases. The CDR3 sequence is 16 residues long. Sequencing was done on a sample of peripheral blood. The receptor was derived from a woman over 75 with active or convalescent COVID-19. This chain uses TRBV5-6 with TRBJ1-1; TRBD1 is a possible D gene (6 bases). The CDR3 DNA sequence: TGTGCCAGCAGCTTAATAGGCAGGGGAACGAACACTGAAGCTTTCTTT. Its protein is CASSLIGRGTNTEAFF.